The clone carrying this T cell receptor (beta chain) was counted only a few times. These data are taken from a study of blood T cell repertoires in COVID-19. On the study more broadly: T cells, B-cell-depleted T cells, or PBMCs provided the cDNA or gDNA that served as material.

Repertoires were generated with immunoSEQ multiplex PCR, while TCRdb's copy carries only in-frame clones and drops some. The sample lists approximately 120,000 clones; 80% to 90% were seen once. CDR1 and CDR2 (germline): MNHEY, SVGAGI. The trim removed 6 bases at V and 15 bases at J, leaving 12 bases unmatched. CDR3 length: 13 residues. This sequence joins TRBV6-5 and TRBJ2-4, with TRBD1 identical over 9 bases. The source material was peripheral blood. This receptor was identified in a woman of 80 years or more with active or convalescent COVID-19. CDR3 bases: TGTGCCAGCAGGAAGAACAGGGGGCGCTTGACGTACTTC. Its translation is CASRKNRGRLTYF.